The rows below give T cell receptor beta chains drawn from one sample of a study of post-analysis software for immune sequencing data. TCRdb processed the PCR reads anew with MiXCR; each CDR3 protein has one entry. The table includes 350,000 to 450,000 distinct CDR3 sequences, 30% to 40% detected once. Input material: blood. These receptors came from a girl aged 2 to 10 with multiple sclerosis. Each CDR3 is given without its conserved first and last residue.

v_call | cdr3_aa
TRBV12-3/TRBV12-4 | ASRPVGGTDTQY
TRBV15 | ATSRVSGDTEAF
TRBV4-1 | ASSQDGQATYEQY
TRBV28 | ASSPSTGANEKLF
TRBV10-1 | ASSEYIGVPQETQY
TRBV5-1 | ASSSLGVEGETQY
TRBV3-1 | ASSQGLAGDYNEQF
TRBV20-1 | SASSYPPYSYEQY
TRBV5-4 | ASSLRTNLFGYT
TRBV12-3/TRBV12-4 | ASSSTGTGNEKLF
TRBV7-3 | ASSLSLADAPGGEQY
TRBV4-2 | ASSQVDLGLAGALVREQY
TRBV12-3/TRBV12-4 | ASSSGTGYPSTYEQY
TRBV2 | ASSEVKGPRADTQY
TRBV28 | ASSMDWREQY
TRBV15 | ATSESVDYGYT
TRBV7-3 | ASSFTRARTDTQY
TRBV12-5 | ASGPLGTSNEKLF
TRBV20-1 | SARDWATQYEQY
TRBV28 | ASGLSGSEEQY
TRBV27 | ATANGANVLT
TRBV12-3/TRBV12-4 | ASSLGSGYGHT
TRBV6-5 | ASSYRDSPNGYT
TRBV20-1 | SASRFGGNYGYT
TRBV25-1 | ASTRQGTGEKLF
TRBV7-2 | ASSLVGTSGKETQY
TRBV20-1 | SARPGLAFSEQF
TRBV29-1 | SVDGGSRYEQY
TRBV6-6 | ASLLSDTQY
TRBV28 | ASSGRTGGINQPQH
TRBV9 | ASSVVKTGTNTEAF
TRBV20-1 | SASHTGEVNTEAF
TRBV29-1 | SAKGHRTSGPLVADTQY
TRBV29-1 | SVEGEDGYT
TRBV7-2 | ASSLVQGAGEKLF
TRBV5-5 | ATTGGSSANYGYT